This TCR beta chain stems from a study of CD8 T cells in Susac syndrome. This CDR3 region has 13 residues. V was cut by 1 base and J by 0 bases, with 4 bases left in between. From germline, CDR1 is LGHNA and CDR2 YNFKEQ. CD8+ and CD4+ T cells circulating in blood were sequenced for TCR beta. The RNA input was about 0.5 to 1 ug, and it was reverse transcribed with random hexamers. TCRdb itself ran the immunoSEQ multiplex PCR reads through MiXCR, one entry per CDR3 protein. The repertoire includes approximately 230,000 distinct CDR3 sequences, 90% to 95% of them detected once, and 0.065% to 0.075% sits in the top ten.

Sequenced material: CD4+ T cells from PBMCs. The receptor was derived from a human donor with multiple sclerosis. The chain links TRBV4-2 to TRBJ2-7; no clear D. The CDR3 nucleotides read TGTGCCAGCAGCCAAGGCCCCTCCTACGAGCAGTACTTC. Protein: CASSQGPSYEQYF.